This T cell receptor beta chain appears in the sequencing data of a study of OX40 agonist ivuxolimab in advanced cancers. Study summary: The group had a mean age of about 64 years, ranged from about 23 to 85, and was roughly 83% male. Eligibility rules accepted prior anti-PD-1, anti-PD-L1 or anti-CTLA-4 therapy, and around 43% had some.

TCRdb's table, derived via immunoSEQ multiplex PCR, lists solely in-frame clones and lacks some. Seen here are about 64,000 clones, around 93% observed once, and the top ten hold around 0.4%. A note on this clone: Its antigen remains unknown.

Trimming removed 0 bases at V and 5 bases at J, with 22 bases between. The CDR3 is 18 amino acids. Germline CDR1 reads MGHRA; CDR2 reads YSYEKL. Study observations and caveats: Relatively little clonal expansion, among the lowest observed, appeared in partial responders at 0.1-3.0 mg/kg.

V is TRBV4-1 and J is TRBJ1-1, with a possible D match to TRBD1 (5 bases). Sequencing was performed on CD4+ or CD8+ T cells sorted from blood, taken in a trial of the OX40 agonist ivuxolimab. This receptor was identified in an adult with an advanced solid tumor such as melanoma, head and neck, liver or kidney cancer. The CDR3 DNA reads TGCGCCAGCAGCCAAGATCCCAAAGGGGCCGGAGAGGGAACTGAAGCTTTCTTT. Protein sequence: CASSQDPKGAGEGTEAFF.